The TCR beta chain described here comes from a study of cytomegalovirus exposure and HLA in healthy donors. Whole-study results and caveats: According to a later analysis, TCR clusters from the first cohort tended to co-occur in the 120 or so validation repertoires.

This CDR3 region has 13 residues. CDR1 is SGHRS and CDR2 is YFSETQ in the germline V gene. Between the trimmed V and J ends, which lost 4 bases and 6 bases, there was a span of 11 bases. Profiled with immunoSEQ multiplex PCR; TCRdb holds only in-frame clones, not every one. The repertoire has 150,000 to 200,000 clones, approximately 90% of them found once; the top ten carry more than 1.3%. With regard to this clone: No antigen is known for it.

The source is a woman in her twenties or thirties in good health and CMV-seronegative. Material: PBMCs. The V call is TRBV5-1, the J call TRBJ2-1; D gene unclear. Here the CDR3 reads CASSLTTANEQFF. DNA for the CDR3: TGCGCCAGCAGCCTGACCACAGCCAATGAGCAGTTCTTC. Variable domain in full (rest from reference TRBV5-1 and TRBJ2-1): KAGVTQTPRYLIKTRGQQVTLSCSPISGHRSVSWYQQTPGQGLQFLFEYFSETQRNKGNFPGRFSGRQFSNSRSEMNVSTLELGDSALYLCASSLTTANEQFFGPGTRLTVL.